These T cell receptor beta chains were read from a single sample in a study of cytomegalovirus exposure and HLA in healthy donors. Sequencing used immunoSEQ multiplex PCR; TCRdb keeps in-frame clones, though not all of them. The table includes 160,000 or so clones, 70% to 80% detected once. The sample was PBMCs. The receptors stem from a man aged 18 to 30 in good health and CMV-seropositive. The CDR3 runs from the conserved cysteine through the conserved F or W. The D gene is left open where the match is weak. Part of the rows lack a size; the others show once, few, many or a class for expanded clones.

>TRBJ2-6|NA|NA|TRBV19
TGTGCCAGTAGTATCGACAGGAGCTCTGGGGCCAACGTCCTGACTTTC
CASSIDRSSGANVLTF
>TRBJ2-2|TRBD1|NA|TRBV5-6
TGTGCCAGCCAGGGGGCCAACACCGGGGAGCTGTTTTTT
CASQGANTGELFF
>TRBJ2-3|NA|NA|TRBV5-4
TGTGCCAGCAGCTTGGATGTGGCGGGATGGGGCACAGATACGCAGTATTTT
CASSLDVAGWGTDTQYF
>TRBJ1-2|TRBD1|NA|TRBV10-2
TGCGCCAGCGGGACAGTGCATGGCTACACCTTC
CASGTVHGYTF
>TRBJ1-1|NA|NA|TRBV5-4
TGTGCCAGTCACCCTATGGGGCTGAAGCCTGAAGCTTTCTTT
CASHPMGLKPEAFF
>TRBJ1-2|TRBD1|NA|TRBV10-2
TGCGCCAGCAGTGATAGTCAGGGGGTAAATGGCTACACCTTC
CASSDSQGVNGYTF
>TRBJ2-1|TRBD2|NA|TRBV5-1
TGCGCCAGCAGCTTTCTACTAGCGGGAGATTTGAATGAGCAGTTCTTC
CASSFLLAGDLNEQFF
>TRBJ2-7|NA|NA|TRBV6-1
TGTGCCAGCAGTGAAGAAAAAAGGACATGGATAAACGAGCAGTACTTC
CASSEEKRTWINEQYF
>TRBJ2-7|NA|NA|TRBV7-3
TGTGCCAGCAGCTTAACGCCGTCCCTCGGCTACGAGCAGTACTTC
CASSLTPSLGYEQYF
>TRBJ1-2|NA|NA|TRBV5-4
TGTGCCAGCAGCTTGGGGGGTGCCGACAGGTCCTATGGCTACACCTTC
CASSLGGADRSYGYTF
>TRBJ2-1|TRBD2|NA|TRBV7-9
TGTGCCAGCAGCTCCCTAGCGGGAGGATACAATGAGCAGTTCTTC
CASSSLAGGYNEQFF
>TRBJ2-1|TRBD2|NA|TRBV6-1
TGTGCCAGCAGTGAAATGGCGGGAGTGGGGAATGAGCAGTTCTTC
CASSEMAGVGNEQFF
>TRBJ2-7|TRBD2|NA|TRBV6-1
TGTGCCAGCAGTGCGGGACTAGCGGGTTTATATGAGCAGTACTTC
CASSAGLAGLYEQYF
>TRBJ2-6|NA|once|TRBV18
TGTGCCAGCTCACCTAGGGGGTCTGGGGCCAACGTCCTGACTTTC
CASSPRGSGANVLTF
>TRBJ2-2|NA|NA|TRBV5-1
TGCGCCAGCAGCTTGCTGCGTCCGAACACCGGGGAGCTGTTTTTT
CASSLLRPNTGELFF
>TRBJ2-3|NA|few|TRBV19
TGTGCCAGTAGGACAGTTAGCACAGATACGCAGTATTTT
CASRTVSTDTQYF
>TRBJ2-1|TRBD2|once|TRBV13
TGTGCCAGCAGCTTCCTAGCGGGAGGGGATGAGCAGTTCTTC
CASSFLAGGDEQFF
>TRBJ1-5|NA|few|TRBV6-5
TGTGCCAGCAGTTACTCACGGAGCAATCAGCCCCAGCATTTT
CASSYSRSNQPQHF
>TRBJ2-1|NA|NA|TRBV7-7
TGTGCCAGCGGGAGAGGGGGGGGTGGGGGTGAGCAGTTCTTC
CASGRGGGGGEQFF
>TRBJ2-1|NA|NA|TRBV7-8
TGTGCCAGCAGCCTAGGTGGTGCGAGGGAGAATGAGCAGTTCTTC
CASSLGGARENEQFF
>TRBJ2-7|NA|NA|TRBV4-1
TGCGCCAGCAGCCCAGAGGGCTCCTACGAGCAGTACTTC
CASSPEGSYEQYF
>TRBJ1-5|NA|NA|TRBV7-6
TGTGCCAGCAGCTTCCAGGGACAGCCCCAGCATTTT
CASSFQGQPQHF
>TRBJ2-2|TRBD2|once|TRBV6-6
TGTGCCAGCAGGAGACTAGCGGAAAACACCGGGGAGCTGTTTTTT
CASRRLAENTGELFF
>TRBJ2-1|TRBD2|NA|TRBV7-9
TGTGCCAGCAGCTTGCTAGCGGGCTACAATGAGCAGTTCTTC
CASSLLAGYNEQFF
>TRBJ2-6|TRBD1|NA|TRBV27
TGTGCCAGCAGTGCCGAGGGCAGGGGGCTCTCTGGGGCCAACGTCCTGACTTTC
CASSAEGRGLSGANVLTF
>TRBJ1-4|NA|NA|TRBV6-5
TGTGCCAGCAGTTACGGGCAGGGGTATGAAAAACTGTTTTTT
CASSYGQGYEKLFF
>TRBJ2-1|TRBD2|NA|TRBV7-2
TGTGCCAGCAGCACCATAGCGGGAGCGCCGTTCTTC
CASSTIAGAPFF
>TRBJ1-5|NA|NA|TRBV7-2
TGTGCCAGCAGCTTAGAGCTTAGGGGACCCCAGCATTTT
CASSLELRGPQHF
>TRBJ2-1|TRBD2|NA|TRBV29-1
TGCAGCGTTGTTTTGGGACTAACATCCTACAATGAGCAGTTCTTC
CSVVLGLTSYNEQFF
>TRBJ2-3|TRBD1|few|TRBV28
TGTGCCAGCTCGATATCCGGGACAGGGGCTAGAGATACGCAGTATTTT
CASSISGTGARDTQYF
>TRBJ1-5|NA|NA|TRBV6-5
TGTGCCAGCAGTTACACGCAGGGTAGCAATCAGCCCCAGCATTTT
CASSYTQGSNQPQHF